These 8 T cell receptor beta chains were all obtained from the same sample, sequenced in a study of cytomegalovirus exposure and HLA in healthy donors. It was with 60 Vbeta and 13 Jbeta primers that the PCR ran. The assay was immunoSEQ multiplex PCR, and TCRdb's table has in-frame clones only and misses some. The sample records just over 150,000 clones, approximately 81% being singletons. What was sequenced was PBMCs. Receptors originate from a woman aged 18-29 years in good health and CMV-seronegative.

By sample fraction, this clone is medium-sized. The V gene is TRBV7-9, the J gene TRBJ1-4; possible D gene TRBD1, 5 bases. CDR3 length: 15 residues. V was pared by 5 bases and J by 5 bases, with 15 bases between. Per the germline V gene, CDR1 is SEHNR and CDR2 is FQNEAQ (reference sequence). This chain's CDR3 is CASSRLGDGNEKLFF. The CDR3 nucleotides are TGTGCCAGCAGCCGGCTAGGGGATGGGAATGAAAAACTGTTTTTT.

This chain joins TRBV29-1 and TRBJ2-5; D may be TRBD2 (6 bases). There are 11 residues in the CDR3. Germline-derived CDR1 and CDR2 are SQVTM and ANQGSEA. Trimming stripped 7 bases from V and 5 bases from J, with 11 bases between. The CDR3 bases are TGCAGCGCGGGGGTGATGGAGACCCAGTACTTC. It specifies CSAGVMETQYF.

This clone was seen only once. The CDR3 sequence is CASSLSGYYEQYF. CDR3 bases: TGTGCCAGCAGCTTATCGGGTTACTACGAGCAGTACTTC. This chain connects TRBV7-6 to TRBJ2-7; the D is unclear. Trimming shortened V by 2 bases and J by 3 bases, and 8 bases separated the two germline ends. The CDR3 is made up of 13 amino acids. Germline V gene sequence: CDR1 SGHVS, CDR2 FNYEAQ. The full variable domain, completed using reference TRBV7-6 and TRBJ2-7, is GAGVSQSPRYKVTKRGQDVALRCDPISGHVSLYWYRQALGQGPEFLTYFNYEAQQDKSGLPNDRFSAERPEGSISTLTIQRTEQRDSAMYRCASSLSGYYEQYFGPGTRLTVT.

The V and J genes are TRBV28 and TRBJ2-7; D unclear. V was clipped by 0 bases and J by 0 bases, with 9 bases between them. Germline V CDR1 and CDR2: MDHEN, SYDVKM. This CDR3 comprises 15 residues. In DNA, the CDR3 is TGTGCCAGCAGTTTATGGCCGTCTAGCTCCTACGAGCAGTACTTC. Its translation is CASSLWPSSSYEQYF.

CDR3 sequence reads: CASSLALIVGELFF. In DNA form, the CDR3 reads TGTGCCAGCAGCTTAGCGCTGATAGTCGGGGAGCTGTTTTTT. The chain links TRBV7-9 to TRBJ2-2; D uncertain. From germline, CDR1 is SEHNR and CDR2 FQNEAQ (reference sequence). The CDR3 covers 14 residues. Trimming took off 0 bases at V and 7 bases at J, with 9 bases between the two ends.

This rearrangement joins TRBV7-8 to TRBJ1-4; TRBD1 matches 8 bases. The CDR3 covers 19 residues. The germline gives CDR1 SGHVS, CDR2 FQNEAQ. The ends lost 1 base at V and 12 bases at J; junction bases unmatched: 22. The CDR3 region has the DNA TGTGCCAGCAGCTTAGTTGGCCGCGCCAGGGGACAGGAGATGAAGGAACTGTTTTTT. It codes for CASSLVGRARGQEMKELFF.

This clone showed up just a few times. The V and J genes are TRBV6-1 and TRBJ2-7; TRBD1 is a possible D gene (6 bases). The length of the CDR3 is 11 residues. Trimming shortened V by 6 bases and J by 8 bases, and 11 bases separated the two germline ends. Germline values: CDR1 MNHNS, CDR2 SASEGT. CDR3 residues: CASRTGFQQYF. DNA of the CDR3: TGTGCCAGCAGAACAGGGTTCCAGCAGTACTTC.

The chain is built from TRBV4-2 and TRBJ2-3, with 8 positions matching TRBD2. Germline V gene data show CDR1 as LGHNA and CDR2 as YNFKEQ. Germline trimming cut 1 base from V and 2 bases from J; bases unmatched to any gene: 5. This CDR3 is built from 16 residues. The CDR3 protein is CASSQATSGHTDTQYF. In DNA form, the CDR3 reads TGTGCCAGCAGCCAAGCTACTAGCGGTCACACAGATACGCAGTATTTT.